Shown below are 20 T cell receptor beta chains from a single sample sequenced in a study of shared T cell receptors in the human thymus. Profiling relied on immunoSEQ multiplex PCR, and the TCRdb table lists in-frame clones only, not all of them. Here the sample spans 640,000 or so clones, about 87% being singletons. The data also belong to a second study, concerning human thymus T cells.

The sample was thymocytes. The receptor source for this set is a boy less than two years old with a congenital heart defect.

The chain combines TRBV11-2 with TRBJ1-2, with D uncertain. The V end lost 3 bases, the J end lost 2 bases, and 4 bases lay between the germline ends. CDR1 SGHAT and CDR2 FQNNGV come from the germline V gene. The CDR3 sequence is 12 residues long. The CDR3 region has the DNA TGTGCCAGCAGCTTCCAGAACTATGGCTACACCTTC. It translates to CASSFQNYGYTF.

This clone was detected a few times. The same CDR3 arises from other DNA sequences in this sample as well. This chain connects TRBV6-5 to TRBJ1-1; weak D call: TRBD1 (5 bases). V gave up 0 bases and J gave up 4 bases, with 9 bases separating them. Looked up from germline, CDR1 is MNHEY and CDR2 is SVGAGI. The CDR3 spans 14 residues. The CDR3 sequence: CASSYSSGGTEAFF. CDR3 sequence (DNA): TGTGCCAGCAGTTACTCCTCGGGGGGCACTGAAGCTTTCTTT.

This chain links TRBV4-2 with TRBJ2-2, with 13 bases that match TRBD2. The CDR3 sequence is 16 residues long. Trimming cost V 5 bases and J 3 bases; bases outside gene matches: 3. Germline V gene sequence: CDR1 LGHNA, CDR2 YNFKEQ. DNA for the CDR3: TGTGCCAGCAGCTCAACTAGCGGGGGGGACACCGGGGAGCTGTTTTTT. Translation gives CASSSTSGGDTGELFF.

The chain combines TRBV15 with TRBJ2-1; 9 bases map to TRBD2. CDR3 length: 16 amino acids. The trim removed 3 bases at V and 9 bases at J, leaving 12 bases unmatched. The V gene's germline CDR1 is LNHNV and CDR2 YYDKDF (reference sequence). CDR3: CATSRGGLAGSCEQFF. CDR3 DNA: TGTGCCACCAGCAGGGGGGGGCTAGCGGGATCATGTGAGCAGTTCTTC.

The V and J genes are TRBV9 and TRBJ1-3; no firm D call. The V end was cut by 0 bases, the J end by 0 bases, with 10 bases between. The length of the CDR3 is 16 residues. Germline values: CDR1 SGDLS, CDR2 YYNGEE. The CDR3 DNA reads TGTGCCAGCAGCGTAGCTGAGGGAAGCTCTGGAAACACCATATATTTT. It specifies CASSVAEGSSGNTIYF.

This chain uses TRBV4-3 with TRBJ1-4, with D possibly matching TRBD1 (6 bases). Trimming took off 3 bases at V and 6 bases at J, with 11 bases between the two ends. Germline CDR1 reads LGHNA; CDR2 reads YSLEER. This CDR3 has 14 residues. CDR3 region: CASSQGRGHEKLFF. The CDR3 DNA follows: TGCGCCAGCAGCCAGGGCAGGGGTCATGAAAAACTGTTTTTT.

The gene calls are TRBV14 and TRBJ2-7, with TRBD2 matching over 8 bases. The CDR3 consists of 15 residues. The junction had 7 bases not matched to a gene; V was cut back by 0 bases and J by 6 bases. Germline V gives CDR1 SGHDN, CDR2 FVKESK. This CDR3 reads CASSQDMTSAREQYF. As DNA, the CDR3 is TGTGCCAGCAGCCAAGATATGACTAGCGCCCGCGAGCAGTACTTC.

This clone was recorded once. This chain connects TRBV2 to TRBJ1-5; 11 nucleotides line up with TRBD1. The ends lost 6 bases at V and 5 bases at J; junction bases unmatched: 6. CDR3 length: 15 amino acids. The V gene's germline CDR1 is SNHLY and CDR2 FYNNEI. In nucleotides, the CDR3 is TGTGCCAGCAGAGGGGGACAGGGGGTCGATCAGCCCCAGCATTTT. This translates into CASRGGQGVDQPQHF.

The genes are TRBV7-2 and TRBJ2-1, with 8 bases identical to TRBD1. This CDR3 is 17 amino acids long. V lost 2 bases and J lost 0; bases outside the gene matches: 6. Germline assignment: CDR1 SGHTA and CDR2 FQGNSA. The CDR3 coding sequence is TGTGCCAGCAGCTTAAGCAGACAGGGGAGCTCCTACAATGAGCAGTTCTTC. Encoded protein: CASSLSRQGSSYNEQFF.

The chain is built from TRBV19 and TRBJ2-2; 8 nucleotides align to TRBD1. Germline trimming cut 5 bases from V and 4 bases from J; bases unmatched to any gene: 12. This CDR3 comprises 17 residues. The germline CDR1 and CDR2 sequences are LNHDA and SQIVND (reference sequence). DNA of the CDR3: TGTGCCAGTAGTCCGAACCCAGGACAGGGTGGCACCGGGGAGCTGTTTTTT. It is translated as CASSPNPGQGGTGELFF.

This clone was detected a few times. This chain links TRBV28 with TRBJ2-7; 10 bases are shared with TRBD2. Unmatched junction bases numbered 3, after V lost 5 bases and J lost 2 bases. This CDR3 is built from 14 residues. In germline, CDR1 is MDHEN, CDR2 SYDVKM. The chain's CDR3 is CASSTSGVTYEQYF. CDR3 sequence (DNA): TGTGCCAGCAGTACTAGCGGGGTAACCTACGAGCAGTACTTC.

The rearrangement joins TRBV28 to TRBJ2-1; D remains ambiguous. Per the germline V gene, CDR1 is MDHEN and CDR2 is SYDVKM. The CDR3 runs to 15 residues. Trimming took off 3 bases at V and 6 bases at J, with 15 bases between the two ends. The CDR3 region is CASSLSKASGNEQFF. The CDR3 region has the DNA TGTGCCAGCAGTTTGTCGAAGGCTTCGGGCAATGAGCAGTTCTTC. The variable domain in full, completed from reference TRBV28 and TRBJ2-1, reads DVKVTQSSRYLVKRTGEKVFLECVQDMDHENMFWYRQDPGLGLRLIYFSYDVKMKEKGDIPEGYSVSREKKERFSLILESASTNQTSMYLCASSLSKASGNEQFFGPGTRLTVL.

This chain connects TRBV4-3 to TRBJ1-5; the D is unclear. This CDR3 is built from 15 residues. V shed 0 bases and J shed 6 bases, with 12 bases lying between them. Germline V gives CDR1 LGHNA, CDR2 YSLEER. The CDR3 sequence: CASSQDSGVSQPQHF. The CDR3 region has the DNA TGCGCCAGCAGCCAAGATAGCGGTGTAAGTCAGCCCCAGCATTTT.

The chain joins TRBV5-1 to TRBJ1-1, with 8 positions matching TRBD1. The CDR3 totals 15 residues. Germline V gene sequence: CDR1 SGHRS, CDR2 YFSETQ. J lost 4 bases, V lost 4 bases, and 9 bases had no gene match. CDR3 loop: CASSINQGAGTEAFF. The CDR3 nucleotides are TGCGCCAGCAGCATAAATCAGGGGGCGGGCACTGAAGCTTTCTTT.

The chain joins TRBV9 to TRBJ2-2; weak D call: TRBD1 (5 bases). From germline, CDR1 is SGDLS and CDR2 YYNGEE. V lost 1 base and J lost 4, with 11 bases in between. The CDR3 length is 15 residues. The CDR3 loop reads CASSVLPQGTGELFF. The CDR3 DNA reads as TGTGCCAGCAGCGTATTACCCCAGGGCACCGGGGAGCTGTTTTTT.

The chain is built from TRBV19 and TRBJ2-3; 9 nucleotides align to TRBD2. CDR1 is LNHDA and CDR2 is SQIVND in the germline V gene (reference sequence). Trimming at V came to 7 bases and at J to 9 bases, leaving 14 bases not matched to a gene. The CDR3 has 15 residues. The CDR3 protein is CASTLTSGFTGTQYF. DNA of the CDR3: TGTGCCAGTACCCTGACTAGCGGCTTCACGGGGACGCAGTATTTT.

This chain links TRBV5-4 with TRBJ2-1; possibly TRBD2 for D (6 bases). From germline, CDR1 is SGHNT and CDR2 YYREEE (reference sequence). The CDR3 length is 11 residues. Trimming took off 10 bases at V and 8 bases at J, with 13 bases between the two ends. Here the CDR3 DNA reads TGTGCCGCGGGGTGGAGGGATGAGCAGTTCTTC. It specifies CAAGWRDEQFF.

The chain is built from TRBV5-6 and TRBJ2-3, with unresolved D. V lost 0 bases and J lost 2, with 13 bases in between. Germline V lookup: CDR1 SGHDT, CDR2 YYEEEE. This CDR3 region has 16 residues. The CDR3 nucleotides are TGTGCCAGCAGCTTGGATGCGGCCTCATTCACAGATACGCAGTATTTT. It is translated as CASSLDAASFTDTQYF.

V and J are TRBV5-1 and TRBJ2-7; TRBD1 agrees at 7 bases. The CDR3 is 14 residues long. Germline V gene sequence: CDR1 SGHRS, CDR2 YFSETQ. Trimming took 4 bases from V and 4 from J; bases not matched to a gene: 8. DNA of the CDR3: TGCGCCAGCAGCCCTGACAGGGAACCGTACGAGCAGTACTTC. This sequence encodes CASSPDREPYEQYF.

The table lists this clone with a few counts. V and J are TRBV14 and TRBJ2-7; 8 nucleotides agree with TRBD1. The junction had 2 bases not matched to a gene; V was cut back by 0 bases and J by 4 bases. The CDR3 loop spans 14 amino acids. CDR1 is SGHDN and CDR2 is FVKESK in the germline V gene. CDR3 residues: CASSQEDREYEQYF. For the CDR3, the DNA is TGTGCCAGCAGCCAAGAGGACAGGGAATACGAGCAGTACTTC.